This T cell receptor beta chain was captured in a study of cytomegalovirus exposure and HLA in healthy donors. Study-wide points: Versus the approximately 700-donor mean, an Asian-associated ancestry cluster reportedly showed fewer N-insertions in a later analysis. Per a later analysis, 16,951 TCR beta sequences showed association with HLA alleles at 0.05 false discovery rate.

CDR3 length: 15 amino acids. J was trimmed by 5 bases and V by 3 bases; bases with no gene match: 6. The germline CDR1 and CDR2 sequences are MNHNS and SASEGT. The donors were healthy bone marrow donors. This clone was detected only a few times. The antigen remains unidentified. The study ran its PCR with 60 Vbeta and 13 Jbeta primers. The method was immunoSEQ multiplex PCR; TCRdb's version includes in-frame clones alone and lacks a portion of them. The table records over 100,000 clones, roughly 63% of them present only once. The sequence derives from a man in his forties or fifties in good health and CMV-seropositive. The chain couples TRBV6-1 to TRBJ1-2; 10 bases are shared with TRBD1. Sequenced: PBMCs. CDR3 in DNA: TGTGCCAGCAGTGACCAGGGACAGGGGATTTATGGCTACACCTTC. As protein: CASSDQGQGIYGYTF.